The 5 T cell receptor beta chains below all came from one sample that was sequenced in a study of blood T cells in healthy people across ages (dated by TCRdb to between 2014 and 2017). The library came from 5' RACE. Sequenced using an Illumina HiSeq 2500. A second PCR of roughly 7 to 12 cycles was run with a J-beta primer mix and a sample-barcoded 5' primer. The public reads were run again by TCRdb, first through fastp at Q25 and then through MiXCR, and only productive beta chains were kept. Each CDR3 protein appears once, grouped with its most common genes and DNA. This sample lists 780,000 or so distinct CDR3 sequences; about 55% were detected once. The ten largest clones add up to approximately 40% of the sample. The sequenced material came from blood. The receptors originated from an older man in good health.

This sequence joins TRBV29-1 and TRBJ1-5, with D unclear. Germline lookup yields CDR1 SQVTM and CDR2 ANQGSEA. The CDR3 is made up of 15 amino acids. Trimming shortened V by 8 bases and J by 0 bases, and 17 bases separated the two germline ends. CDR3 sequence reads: CSTPGDGYSNQPQHF. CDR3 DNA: TGCAGCACCCCTGGTGACGGATATAGCAATCAGCCCCAGCATTTT.

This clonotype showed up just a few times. CDR3 nucleotides: TGTGCCAGCAGTGGGGCCGGGAGTTCCTACAATGAGCAGTTCTTC. Its protein is CASSGAGSSYNEQFF. The chain employs TRBV12-3 or TRBV12-4 and TRBJ2-1; weak D call: TRBD2 (6 bases). V lost 5 bases and J lost 1, with 12 bases in between. CDR3 length equals 15 residues.

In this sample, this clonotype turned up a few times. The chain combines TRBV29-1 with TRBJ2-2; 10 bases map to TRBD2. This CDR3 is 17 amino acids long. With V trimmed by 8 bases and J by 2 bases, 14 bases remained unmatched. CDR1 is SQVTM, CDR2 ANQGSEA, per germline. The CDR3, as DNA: TGCAGCCTGGTAGGGCTAGCGGGAGTTCAAAACACCGGGGAGCTGTTTTTT. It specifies CSLVGLAGVQNTGELFF.

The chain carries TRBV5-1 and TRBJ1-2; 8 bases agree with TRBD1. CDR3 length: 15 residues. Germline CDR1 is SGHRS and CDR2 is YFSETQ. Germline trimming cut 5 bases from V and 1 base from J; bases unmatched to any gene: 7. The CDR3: CASRSGQGINYGYTF. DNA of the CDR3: TGCGCCAGCAGGTCTGGACAGGGAATTAACTATGGCTACACCTTC.

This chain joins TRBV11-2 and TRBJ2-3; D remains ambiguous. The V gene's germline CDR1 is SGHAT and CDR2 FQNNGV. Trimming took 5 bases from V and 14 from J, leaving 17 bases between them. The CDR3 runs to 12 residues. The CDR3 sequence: CASSPLSRYAYF. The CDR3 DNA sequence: TGTGCCAGCAGCCCTTTGTCCCGATACGCGTATTTT.